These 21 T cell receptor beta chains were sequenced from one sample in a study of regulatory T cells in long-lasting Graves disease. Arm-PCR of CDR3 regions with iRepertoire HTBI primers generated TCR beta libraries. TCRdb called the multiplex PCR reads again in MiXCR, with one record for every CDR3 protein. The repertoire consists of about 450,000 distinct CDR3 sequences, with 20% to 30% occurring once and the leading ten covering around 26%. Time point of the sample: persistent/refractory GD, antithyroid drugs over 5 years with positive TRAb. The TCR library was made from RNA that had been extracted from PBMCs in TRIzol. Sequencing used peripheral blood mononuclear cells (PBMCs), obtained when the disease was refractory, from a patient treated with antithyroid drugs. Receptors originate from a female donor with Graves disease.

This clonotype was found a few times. CDR3 coding DNA: TGTGCCATCATGCCGGCGGGAGGGTCCTACGAGCAGTACTTC. Encoded protein: CAIMPAGGSYEQYF. The chain combines TRBV10-3 with TRBJ2-7, with 9 positions matching TRBD2. There are 14 residues in the CDR3. Trimming took 7 bases from V and 1 from J; bases not matched to a gene: 5. Germline values: CDR1 ENHRY, CDR2 SYGVKD.

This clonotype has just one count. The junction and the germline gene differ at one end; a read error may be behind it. The CDR3 loop reads CASSLTRTSGQETQCF. The CDR3 coding sequence is TGTGCCAGCAGCCTAACACGGACTAGCGGACAAGAGACCCAGTGCTTC. The chain uses TRBV7-2 and TRBJ2-5; TRBD2 matches 10 bases. This CDR3 is 16 amino acids long. In germline, CDR1 is SGHTA, CDR2 FQGNSA.

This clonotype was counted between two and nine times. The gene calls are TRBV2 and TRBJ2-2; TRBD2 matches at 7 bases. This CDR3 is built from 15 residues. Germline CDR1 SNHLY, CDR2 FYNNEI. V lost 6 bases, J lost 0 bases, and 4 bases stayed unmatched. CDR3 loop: CASRVSGANTGELFF. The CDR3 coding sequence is TGTGCCAGCAGGGTGAGCGGGGCGAACACCGGGGAGCTGTTTTTT.

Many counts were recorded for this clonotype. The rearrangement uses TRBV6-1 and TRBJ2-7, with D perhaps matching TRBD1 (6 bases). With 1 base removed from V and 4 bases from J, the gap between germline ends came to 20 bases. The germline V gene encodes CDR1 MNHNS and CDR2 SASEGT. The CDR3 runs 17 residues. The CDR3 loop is CASSEDLRQAAGYEQYF. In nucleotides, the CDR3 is TGTGCCAGCAGTGAAGACCTTAGACAGGCGGCTGGGTACGAGCAGTACTTC.

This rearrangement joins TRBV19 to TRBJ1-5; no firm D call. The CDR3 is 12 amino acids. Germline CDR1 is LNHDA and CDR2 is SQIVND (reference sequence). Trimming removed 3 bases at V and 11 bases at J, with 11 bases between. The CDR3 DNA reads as TGTGCCAGTAGTATGGACCAGGCGGCCCAGCATTTT. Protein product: CASSMDQAAQHF.

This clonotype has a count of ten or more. CDR3 in amino acids: CASRNRDRSSSYEQYF. Here the CDR3 DNA reads TGTGCCAGCAGAAACAGGGACAGGTCAAGCTCCTACGAGCAGTACTTC. The J gene is TRBJ2-7, the V gene TRBV6-1, with 8 bases matching TRBD1. CDR3 size: 16 residues. With 6 bases clipped from V and 0 bases from J, the junction kept 10 bases outside the gene matches. CDR1 and CDR2 (germline): MNHNS, SASEGT.

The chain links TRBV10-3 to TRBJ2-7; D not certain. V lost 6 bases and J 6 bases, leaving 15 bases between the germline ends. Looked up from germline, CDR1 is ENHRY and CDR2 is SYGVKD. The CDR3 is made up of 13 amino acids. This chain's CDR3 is CAIRHPTESEQYF. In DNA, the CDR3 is TGTGCCATCAGACACCCGACGGAGTCCGAGCAGTACTTC.

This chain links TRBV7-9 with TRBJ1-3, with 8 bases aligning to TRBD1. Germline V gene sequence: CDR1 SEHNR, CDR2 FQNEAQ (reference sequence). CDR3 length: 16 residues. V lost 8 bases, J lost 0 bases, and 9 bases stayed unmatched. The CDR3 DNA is TGTGCCAGCGTTTGGGACAGGCCCAGCTCTGGAAACACCATATATTTT. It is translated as CASVWDRPSSGNTIYF.

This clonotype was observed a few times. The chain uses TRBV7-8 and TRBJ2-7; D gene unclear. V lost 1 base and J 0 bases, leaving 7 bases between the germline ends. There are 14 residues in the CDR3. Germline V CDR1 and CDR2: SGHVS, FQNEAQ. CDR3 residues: CASSLVRHSYEQYF. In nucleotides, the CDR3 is TGTGCCAGCAGCTTAGTTCGCCACTCCTACGAGCAGTACTTC.

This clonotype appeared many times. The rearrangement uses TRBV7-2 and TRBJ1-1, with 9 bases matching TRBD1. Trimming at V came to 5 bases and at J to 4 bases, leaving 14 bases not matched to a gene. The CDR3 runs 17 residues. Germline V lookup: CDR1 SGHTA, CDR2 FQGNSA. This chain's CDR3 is CASSPGTGNLFTTEAFF. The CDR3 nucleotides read TGTGCCAGCAGCCCCGGGACAGGGAACCTTTTTACCACTGAAGCTTTCTTT.

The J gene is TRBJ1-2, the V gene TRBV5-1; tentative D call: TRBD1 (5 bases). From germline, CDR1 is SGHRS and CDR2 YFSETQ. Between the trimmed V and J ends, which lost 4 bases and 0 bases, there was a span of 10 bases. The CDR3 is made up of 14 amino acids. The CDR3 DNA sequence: TGCGCCAGCAGCCTCGACAGTACTAACTATGGCTACACCTTC. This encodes CASSLDSTNYGYTF.

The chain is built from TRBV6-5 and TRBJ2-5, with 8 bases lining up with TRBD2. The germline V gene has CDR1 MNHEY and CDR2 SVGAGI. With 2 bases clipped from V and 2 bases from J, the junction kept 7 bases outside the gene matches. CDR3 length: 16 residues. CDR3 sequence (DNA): TGTGCCAGCAGTTACCCCCTCGGCGGGGGGCAAGAGACCCAGTACTTC. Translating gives CASSYPLGGGQETQYF.

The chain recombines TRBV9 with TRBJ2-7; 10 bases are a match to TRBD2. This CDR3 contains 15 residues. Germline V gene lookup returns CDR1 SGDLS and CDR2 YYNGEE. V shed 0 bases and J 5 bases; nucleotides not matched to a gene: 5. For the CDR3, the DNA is TGTGCCAGCAGCGTAGCTGGCCTAGCGGGAGACGAGCAGTACTTC. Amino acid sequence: CASSVAGLAGDEQYF.

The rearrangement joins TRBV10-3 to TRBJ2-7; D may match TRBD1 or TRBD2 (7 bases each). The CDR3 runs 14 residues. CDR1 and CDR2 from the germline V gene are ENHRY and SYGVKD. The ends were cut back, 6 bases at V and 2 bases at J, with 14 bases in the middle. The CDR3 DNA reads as TGTGCCATCAGGGAGCGGGACAGTGCCTACGAGCAGTACTTC. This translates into CAIRERDSAYEQYF.

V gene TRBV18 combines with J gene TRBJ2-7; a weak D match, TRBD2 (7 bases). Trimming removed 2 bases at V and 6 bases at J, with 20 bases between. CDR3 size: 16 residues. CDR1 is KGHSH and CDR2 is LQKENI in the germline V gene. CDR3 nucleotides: TGTGCCAGCTCACCAGCGAAGGGGAGGGCAGGGGTCGAGCAGTACTTC. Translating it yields CASSPAKGRAGVEQYF.

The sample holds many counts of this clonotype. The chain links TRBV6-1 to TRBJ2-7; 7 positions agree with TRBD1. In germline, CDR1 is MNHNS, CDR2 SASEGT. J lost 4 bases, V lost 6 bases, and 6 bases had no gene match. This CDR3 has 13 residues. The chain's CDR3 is CASRTGVSYEQYF. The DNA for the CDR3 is TGTGCCAGCAGAACAGGGGTTTCGTACGAGCAGTACTTC.

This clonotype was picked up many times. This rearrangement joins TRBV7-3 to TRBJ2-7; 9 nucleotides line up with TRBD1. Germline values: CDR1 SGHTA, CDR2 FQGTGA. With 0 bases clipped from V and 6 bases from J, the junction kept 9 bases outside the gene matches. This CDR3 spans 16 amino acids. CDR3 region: CASSLTAGTGSGEQYF. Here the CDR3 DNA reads TGTGCCAGCAGCTTAACGGCGGGGACAGGGTCAGGCGAGCAGTACTTC.

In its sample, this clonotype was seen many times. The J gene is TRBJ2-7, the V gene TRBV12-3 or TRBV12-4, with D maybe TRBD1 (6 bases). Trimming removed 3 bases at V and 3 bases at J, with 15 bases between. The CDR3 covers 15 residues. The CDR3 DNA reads TGTGCCAGCAGTTTTACGGCAGGGGCGAGCTACGAGCAGTACTTC. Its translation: CASSFTAGASYEQYF.

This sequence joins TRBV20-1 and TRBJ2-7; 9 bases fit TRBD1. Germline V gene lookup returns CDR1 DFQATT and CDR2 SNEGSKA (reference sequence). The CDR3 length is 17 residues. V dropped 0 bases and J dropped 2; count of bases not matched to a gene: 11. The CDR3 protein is CSARDFPGTGRTYEQYF. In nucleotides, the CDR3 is TGCAGTGCTAGAGATTTCCCGGGGACAGGGAGAACCTACGAGCAGTACTTC.

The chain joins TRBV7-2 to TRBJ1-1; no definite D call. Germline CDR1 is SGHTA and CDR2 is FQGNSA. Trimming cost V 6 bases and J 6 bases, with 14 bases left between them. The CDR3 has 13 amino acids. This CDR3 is CASSTRLLAEAFF. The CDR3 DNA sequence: TGTGCCAGCAGTACCAGGTTGCTGGCTGAAGCTTTCTTT.

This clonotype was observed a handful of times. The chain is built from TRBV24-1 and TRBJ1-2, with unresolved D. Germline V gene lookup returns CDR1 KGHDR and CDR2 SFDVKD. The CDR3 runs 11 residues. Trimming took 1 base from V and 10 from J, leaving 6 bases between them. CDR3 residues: CATSDFNVYTF. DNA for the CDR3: TGTGCCACCAGTGATTTTAACGTCTACACCTTC.